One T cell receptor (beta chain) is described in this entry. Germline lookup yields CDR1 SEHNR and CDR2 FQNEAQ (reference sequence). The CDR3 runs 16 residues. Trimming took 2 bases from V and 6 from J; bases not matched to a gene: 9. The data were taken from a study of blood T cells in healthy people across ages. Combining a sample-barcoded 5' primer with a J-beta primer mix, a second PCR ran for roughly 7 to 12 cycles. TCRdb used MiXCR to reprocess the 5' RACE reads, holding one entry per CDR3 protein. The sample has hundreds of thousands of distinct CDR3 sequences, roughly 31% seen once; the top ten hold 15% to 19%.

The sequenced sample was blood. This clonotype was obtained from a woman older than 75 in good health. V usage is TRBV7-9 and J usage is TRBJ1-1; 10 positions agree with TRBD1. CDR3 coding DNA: TGTGCCAGCAGCTTACCTCGGACAGGGGGAGTCGCTGAAGCTTTCTTT. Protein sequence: CASSLPRTGGVAEAFF.